These T cell receptor beta chains were read from a single sample in a study of T-cell reconstitution after alpha-beta-depleted transplantation in children. TCRdb passed the PCR reads through MiXCR, listing each CDR3 protein once. The table includes fewer than 400,000 distinct CDR3 sequences, roughly 21% detected once. The specimen comprised PBMCs from the stem cell graft donor, sampled from the stem cell graft. The source is a human donor who donated a stem cell graft to a child with acute myeloid leukemia. Both conserved end residues are part of each CDR3. The D gene is left open where the match is weak. Not every row has a clone size; where given, it reads once, few, many or a size class.

few	TRBV20-1	TRBJ2-3	TRBD2	TGCAGTGCTAGGCTAGCGGTAGATACGCAGTATTTT	CSARLAVDTQYF
many	TRBV20-1	TRBJ2-1	TRBD2	TGCAGTGCCGAGACTAGCGGGTTAAGGAATGAGCAGTTCTTC	CSAETSGLRNEQFF
many	TRBV20-1	TRBJ2-3	TRBD2	TGCAGTGCCCCCCGGGCGGGACTAGCGCAGTATTTT	CSAPRAGLAQYF
many	TRBV29-1	TRBJ1-2	NA	TGCAGCGTTTTAATCCAGAGCTATGGCTACACCTTC	CSVLIQSYGYTF
few	TRBV7-2	TRBJ2-3	TRBD2	TGTGCCAGCAGTATAGCGGGAGGGCCAGATACGCAGTATTTT	CASSIAGGPDTQYF
many	TRBV20-1	TRBJ2-1	TRBD1	TGCAGTGCTAGCCCCGGGACAGGGGGGATAAATGAGCAGTTCTTC	CSASPGTGGINEQFF
few	TRBV12-3/TRBV12-4	TRBJ2-3	NA	TGTGCCAGCAGTTTAAGGCTCTCTACCCTTCTAGCGTCAGATACGCAGTATTTT	CASSLRLSTLLASDTQYF
few	TRBV5-1	TRBJ1-1	TRBD1	TGCGCCAGCAGCCCCGTGACAGGGCCTGAAGCTTTCTTT	CASSPVTGPEAFF
few	TRBV29-1	TRBJ2-5	NA	TGCAGCGTTGATACAGATCAAGAGACCCAGTACTTC	CSVDTDQETQYF
few	TRBV4-1	TRBJ2-7	TRBD2	TGCGCCAGCAGCCAAGAAGGACTAGCGGGAGCGGTGCAGTACTTC	CASSQEGLAGAVQYF
NA	TRBV10-3	TRBJ2-1	TRBD2	TGTGCCATCAGTGGACTAGCGGGAGTGGAGGATGAGCAGTTCTTC	CAISGLAGVEDEQFF
few	TRBV12-3/TRBV12-4	TRBJ2-7	TRBD2	TGTGCCAGCAGCCAGTTTCTAGCGGGAAACGAGCAGTACTTC	CASSQFLAGNEQYF
many	TRBV12-3/TRBV12-4	TRBJ2-1	NA	TGTGCCAGCAGTTTAGGAGCAGTATACAATGAGCAGTTCTTC	CASSLGAVYNEQFF
NA	TRBV10-1	TRBJ2-1	NA	TGCGCCAGCAGTGATGGAGGGGGCATTTCGGATGAGCAGTTCTTC	CASSDGGGISDEQFF
few	TRBV20-1	TRBJ2-7	TRBD2	TGCAGTACCACGGGGACTACAGACTACGAGCAGTACTTC	CSTTGTTDYEQYF
many	TRBV29-1	TRBJ2-1	TRBD2	TGCAGCGTTGAAGGTGGACTAGCGGGGGGGCTTGATGAGCAGTTCTTC	CSVEGGLAGGLDEQFF
NA	TRBV20-1	TRBJ2-1	TRBD2	TGCAGTGCTACCGGGACTAGCGTATTGAATGAGCAGTTCTTC	CSATGTSVLNEQFF
few	TRBV7-3	TRBJ2-3	NA	TGTGCCAGCAGCTTTACCAACACCGATACGCAGTATTTT	CASSFTNTDTQYF
many	TRBV29-1	TRBJ1-1	NA	TGCAGCGTTCAGCGCAGGGGAAAGAACACTGAAGCTTTCTTT	CSVQRRGKNTEAFF
few	TRBV4-2	TRBJ2-2	NA	TGTGCCAGCAGCCAAGATTCGACTACCTATTACACCGGGGAGCTGTTTTTT	CASSQDSTTYYTGELFF
NA	TRBV12-3/TRBV12-4	TRBJ1-2	TRBD1	TGTGCCAGCAGCTCGACAGGGCTTCGCACCTTC	CASSSTGLRTF
NA	TRBV4-2	TRBJ2-3	NA	TGTGCCAGCAGCCAAAGGAGAACAGGGTCTGTCCTTAGCACAGATACGCAGTATTTT	CASSQRRTGSVLSTDTQYF
many	TRBV5-1	TRBJ2-1	TRBD2	TGCGCCAGCAGCTTGGGAGGACTAGCGGGAATGAATGAGCAGTTCTTC	CASSLGGLAGMNEQFF
few	TRBV12-3/TRBV12-4	TRBJ2-3	NA	TGTGCCAGCAGGGGCGGGATGACAGATACGCAGTATTTT	CASRGGMTDTQYF
few	TRBV24-1	TRBJ2-3	NA	TGTGCCACCAGTGGGGGTGACGGATACACAGATACGCAGTATTTT	CATSGGDGYTDTQYF
NA	TRBV5-1	TRBJ2-7	TRBD1	TGCGCCAGCAGCTCGGACAGGGGGAAGTACGAGCAGTACTTC	CASSSDRGKYEQYF
few	TRBV27	TRBJ2-2	TRBD1	TGTGCCAGCAGGATGACAGGGATGGGGTCGTTGAACACCGGGGAGCTGTTTTTT	CASRMTGMGSLNTGELFF
NA	TRBV14	TRBJ2-7	NA	TGTGCCAGCAGGGACGGAACCTACGAGCAGTACTTC	CASRDGTYEQYF
NA	TRBV6-5	TRBJ2-2	NA	TGTGCCAGCAGTTACTCGTTTGGCAGAACCGCGAACACCGGGGAGCTGTTTTTT	CASSYSFGRTANTGELFF
NA	TRBV15	TRBJ1-1	NA	TGTGCCACCAGCAGAGGGGGAGCGGCAGAAGCTTTCTTT	CATSRGGAAEAFF
NA	TRBV29-1	TRBJ2-2	NA	TGCAGCGTTTTCTCAGGGATGAACACCGGGGAGCTGTTTTTT	CSVFSGMNTGELFF
NA	TRBV5-1	TRBJ2-5	TRBD2	TGCGCCAGCAGCCCTGATCGGCTAGCGGAGGAAGAGACCCAGTACTTC	CASSPDRLAEEETQYF
NA	TRBV18	TRBJ2-2	TRBD2	TGTGCCAGCTCACCATCGGGAGGGCGCACCGGGGAGCTGTTTTTT	CASSPSGGRTGELFF
few	TRBV12-3/TRBV12-4	TRBJ2-4	NA	TGTGCCAGCAGTTTTCTAGAACAGTTACTCTACTTC	CASSFLEQLLYF
NA	TRBV20-1	TRBJ1-4	NA	TGCAGTGCCCCGAAGACGGGGACTAATGAAAAACTGTTTTTT	CSAPKTGTNEKLFF
NA	TRBV29-1	TRBJ2-1	NA	TGCAGCGTTGCGTCCACAGGGAGGAATGAGCAGTTCTTC	CSVASTGRNEQFF
few	TRBV24-1	TRBJ2-3	NA	TGTGCCACCGCCGGAGATACGCAGTATTTT	CATAGDTQYF
NA	TRBV5-1	TRBJ2-1	TRBD2	TGCGCCAGCAGCTCATCTCTCTCCGAGACTAGCGGGACACCCAATGAGCAGTTCTTC	CASSSSLSETSGTPNEQFF
many	TRBV27	TRBJ2-1	NA	TGTGCCAGCAGTTACTACAATGAGCAGTTCTTC	CASSYYNEQFF
many	TRBV29-1	TRBJ2-7	NA	TGCAGCGTTGAAGATATGGCAACCTACGAGCAGTACTTC	CSVEDMATYEQYF
few	TRBV20-1	TRBJ1-1	NA	TGCAGTGCTAGAACTAGGGGGGCGGGGACTGAAGCTTTCTTT	CSARTRGAGTEAFF